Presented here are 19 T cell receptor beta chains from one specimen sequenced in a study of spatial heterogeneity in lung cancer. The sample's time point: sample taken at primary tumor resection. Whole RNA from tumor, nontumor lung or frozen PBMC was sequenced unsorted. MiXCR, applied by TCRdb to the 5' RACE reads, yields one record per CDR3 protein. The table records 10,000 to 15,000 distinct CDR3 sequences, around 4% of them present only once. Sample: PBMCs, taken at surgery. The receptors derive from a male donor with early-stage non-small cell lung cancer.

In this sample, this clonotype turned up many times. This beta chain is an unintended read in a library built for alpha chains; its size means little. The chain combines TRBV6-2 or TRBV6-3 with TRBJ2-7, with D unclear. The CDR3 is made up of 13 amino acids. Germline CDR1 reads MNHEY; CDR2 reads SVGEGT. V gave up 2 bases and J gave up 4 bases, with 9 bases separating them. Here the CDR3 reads CASSYGPSYEQYF. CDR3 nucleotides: TGTGCCAGCAGTTACGGACCATCGTACGAGCAGTACTTC.

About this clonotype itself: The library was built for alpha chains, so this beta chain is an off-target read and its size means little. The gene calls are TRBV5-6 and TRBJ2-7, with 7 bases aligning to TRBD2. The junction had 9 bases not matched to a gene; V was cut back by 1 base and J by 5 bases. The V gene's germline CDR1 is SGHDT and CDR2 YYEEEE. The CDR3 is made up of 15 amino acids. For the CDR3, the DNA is TGTGCCAGCAGCTTGCTGGGAGGGAGGGAGGACGAGCAGTACTTC. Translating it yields CASSLLGGREDEQYF.

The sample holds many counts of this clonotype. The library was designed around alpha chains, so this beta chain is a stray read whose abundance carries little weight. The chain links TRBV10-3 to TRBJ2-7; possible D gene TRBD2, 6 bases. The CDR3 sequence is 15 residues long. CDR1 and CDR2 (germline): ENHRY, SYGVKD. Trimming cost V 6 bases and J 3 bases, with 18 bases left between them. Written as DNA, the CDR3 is TGTGCCATCAGCAAGAGCGCCGGACTAAGCTACGAGCAGTACTTC. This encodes CAISKSAGLSYEQYF.

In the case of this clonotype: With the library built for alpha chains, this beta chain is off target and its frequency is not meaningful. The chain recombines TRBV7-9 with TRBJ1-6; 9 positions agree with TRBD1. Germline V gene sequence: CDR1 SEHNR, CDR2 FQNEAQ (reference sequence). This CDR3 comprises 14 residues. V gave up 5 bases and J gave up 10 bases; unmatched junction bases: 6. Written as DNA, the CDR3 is TGTGCCAGCAGCCCCGGACAGGGGCGCTCACCCCTCCACTTT. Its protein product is CASSPGQGRSPLHF.

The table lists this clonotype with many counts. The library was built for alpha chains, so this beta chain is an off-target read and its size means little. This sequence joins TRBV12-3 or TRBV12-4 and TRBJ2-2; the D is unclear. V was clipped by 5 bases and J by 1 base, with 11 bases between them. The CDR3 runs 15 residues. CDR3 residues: CASSPDRWNTGELFF. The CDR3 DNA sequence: TGTGCCAGCAGTCCGGATCGCTGGAACACCGGGGAGCTGTTTTTT.

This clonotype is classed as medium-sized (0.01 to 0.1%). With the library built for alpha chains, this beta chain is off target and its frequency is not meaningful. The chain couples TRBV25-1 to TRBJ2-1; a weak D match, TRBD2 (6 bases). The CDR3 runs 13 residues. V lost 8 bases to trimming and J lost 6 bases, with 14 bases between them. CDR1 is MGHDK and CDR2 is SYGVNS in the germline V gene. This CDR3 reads CASGHMGGNEQFF. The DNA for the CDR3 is TGTGCCAGCGGGCATATGGGGGGCAATGAGCAGTTCTTC. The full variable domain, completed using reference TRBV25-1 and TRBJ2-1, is EADIYQTPRYLVIGTGKKITLECSQTMGHDKMYWYQQDPGMELHLIHYSYGVNSTEKGDLSSESTVSRIRTEHFPLTLESARPSHTSQYLCASGHMGGNEQFFGPGTRLTVL.

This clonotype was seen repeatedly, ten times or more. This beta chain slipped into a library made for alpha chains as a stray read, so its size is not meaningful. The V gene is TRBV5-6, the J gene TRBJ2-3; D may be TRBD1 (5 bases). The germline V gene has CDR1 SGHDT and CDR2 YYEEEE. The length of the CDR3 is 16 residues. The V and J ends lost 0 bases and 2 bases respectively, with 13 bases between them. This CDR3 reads CASSLVAGPTTDTQYF. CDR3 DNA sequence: TGTGCCAGCAGCTTGGTGGCAGGGCCAACCACAGATACGCAGTATTTT.

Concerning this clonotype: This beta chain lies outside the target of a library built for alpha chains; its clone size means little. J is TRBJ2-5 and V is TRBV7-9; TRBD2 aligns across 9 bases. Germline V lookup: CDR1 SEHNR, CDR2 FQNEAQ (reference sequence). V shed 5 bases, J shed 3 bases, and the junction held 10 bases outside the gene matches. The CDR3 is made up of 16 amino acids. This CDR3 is CASSPLAGAGKETQYF. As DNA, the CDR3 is TGTGCCAGCAGCCCATTAGCGGGAGCGGGGAAAGAGACCCAGTACTTC.

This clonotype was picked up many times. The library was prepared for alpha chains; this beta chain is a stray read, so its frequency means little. Here the CDR3 reads CASSRVPGELFF. The DNA for the CDR3 is TGTGCCAGCAGCCGAGTCCCCGGGGAGCTGTTTTTT. This chain links TRBV3-1 with TRBJ2-2; no firm D call. CDR1 is LGHDT and CDR2 is YNNKEL in the germline V gene (reference sequence). With 4 bases removed from V and 6 bases from J, the gap between germline ends came to 6 bases. CDR3 size: 12 residues.

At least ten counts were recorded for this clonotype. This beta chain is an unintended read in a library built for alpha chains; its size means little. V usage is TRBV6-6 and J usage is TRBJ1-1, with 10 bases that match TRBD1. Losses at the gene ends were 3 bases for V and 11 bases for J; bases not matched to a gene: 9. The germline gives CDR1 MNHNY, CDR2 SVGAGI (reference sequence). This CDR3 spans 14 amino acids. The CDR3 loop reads CASSYDRGLVWAFF. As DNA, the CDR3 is TGTGCCAGCAGTTATGACAGGGGGCTTGTGTGGGCTTTCTTT.

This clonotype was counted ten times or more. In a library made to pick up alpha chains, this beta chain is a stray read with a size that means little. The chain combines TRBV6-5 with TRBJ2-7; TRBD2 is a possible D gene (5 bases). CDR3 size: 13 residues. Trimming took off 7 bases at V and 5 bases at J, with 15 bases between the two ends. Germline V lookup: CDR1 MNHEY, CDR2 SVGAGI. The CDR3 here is CASIIPEGNEQYF. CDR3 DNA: TGTGCCAGCATTATACCCGAGGGCAACGAGCAGTACTTC.

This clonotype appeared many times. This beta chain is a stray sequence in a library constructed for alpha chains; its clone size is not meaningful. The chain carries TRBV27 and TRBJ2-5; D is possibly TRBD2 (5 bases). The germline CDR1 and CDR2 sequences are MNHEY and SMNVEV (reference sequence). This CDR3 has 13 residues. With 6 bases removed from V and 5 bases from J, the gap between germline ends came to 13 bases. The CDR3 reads CASSSRTGETQYF. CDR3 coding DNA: TGTGCCAGCAGCTCCCGTACGGGGGAGACCCAGTACTTC.

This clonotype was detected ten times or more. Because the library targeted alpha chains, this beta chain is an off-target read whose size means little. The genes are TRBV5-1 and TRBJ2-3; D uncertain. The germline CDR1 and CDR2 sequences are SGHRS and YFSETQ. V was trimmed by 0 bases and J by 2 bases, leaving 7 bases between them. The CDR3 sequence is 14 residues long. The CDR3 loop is CASSLAQITDTQYF. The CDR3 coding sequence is TGCGCCAGCAGCTTGGCACAGATCACAGATACGCAGTATTTT.

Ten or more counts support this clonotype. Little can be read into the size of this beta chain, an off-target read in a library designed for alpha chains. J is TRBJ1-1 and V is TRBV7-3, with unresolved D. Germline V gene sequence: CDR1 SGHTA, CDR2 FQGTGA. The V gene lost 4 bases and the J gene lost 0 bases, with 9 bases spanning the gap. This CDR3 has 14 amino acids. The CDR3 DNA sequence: TGTGCCAGCAGCTCCGACAACTTGAACACTGAAGCTTTCTTT. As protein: CASSSDNLNTEAFF.

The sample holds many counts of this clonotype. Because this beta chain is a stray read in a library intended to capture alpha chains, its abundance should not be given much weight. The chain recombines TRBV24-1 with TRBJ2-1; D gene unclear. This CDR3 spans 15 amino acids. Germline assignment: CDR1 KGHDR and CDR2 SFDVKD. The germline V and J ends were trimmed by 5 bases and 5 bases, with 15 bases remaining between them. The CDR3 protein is CATSALGLQNNEQFF. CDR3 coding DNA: TGTGCCACCAGTGCTCTCGGCCTCCAAAACAATGAGCAGTTCTTC.

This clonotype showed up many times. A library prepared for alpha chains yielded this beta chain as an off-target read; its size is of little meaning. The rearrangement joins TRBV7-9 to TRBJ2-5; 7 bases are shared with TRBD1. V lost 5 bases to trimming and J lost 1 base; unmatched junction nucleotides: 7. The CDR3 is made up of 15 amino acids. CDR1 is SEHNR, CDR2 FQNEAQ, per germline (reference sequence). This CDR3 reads CASSPPTGAQETQYF. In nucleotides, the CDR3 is TGTGCCAGCAGCCCACCCACAGGGGCCCAAGAGACCCAGTACTTC.

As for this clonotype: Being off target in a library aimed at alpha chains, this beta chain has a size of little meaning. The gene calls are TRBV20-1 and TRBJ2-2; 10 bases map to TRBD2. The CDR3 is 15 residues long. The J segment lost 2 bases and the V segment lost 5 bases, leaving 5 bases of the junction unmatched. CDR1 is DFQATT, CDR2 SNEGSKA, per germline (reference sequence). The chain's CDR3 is CSARTSGSNTGELFF. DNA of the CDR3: TGCAGTGCTCGGACTAGCGGCTCCAACACCGGGGAGCTGTTTTTT.

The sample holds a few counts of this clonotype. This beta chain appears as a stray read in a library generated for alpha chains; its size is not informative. Here the CDR3 DNA reads TGTGCCAGCAGCCCACCGGGACTTAGCCTCGCCGGGGAGCTGTTTTTT. This codes for CASSPPGLSLAGELFF. This chain joins TRBV5-4 and TRBJ2-2, with D possibly TRBD2 on 6 matching bases. Germline V gene sequence: CDR1 SGHNT, CDR2 YYREEE (reference sequence). The V gene lost 4 bases and the J gene lost 6 bases, with 19 bases spanning the gap. This CDR3 has 16 amino acids.

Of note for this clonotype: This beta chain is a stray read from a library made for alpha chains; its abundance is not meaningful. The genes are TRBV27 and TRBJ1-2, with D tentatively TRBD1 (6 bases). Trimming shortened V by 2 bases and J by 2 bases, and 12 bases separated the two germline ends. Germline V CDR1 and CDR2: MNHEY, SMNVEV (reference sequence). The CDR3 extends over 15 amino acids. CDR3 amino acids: CASSLVGQSNYGYTF. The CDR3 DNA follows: TGTGCCAGCAGTTTAGTGGGACAATCAAACTATGGCTACACCTTC.